This T cell receptor (beta chain) was obtained from a study of T cell responses to AZD1222 COVID-19 vaccine. The study, taken as a whole, reports: Spike as a whole was targeted by vaccine-associated CD4 TCRs, dominant at 160-218 and 743-854. Vaccination with two AZD1222 doses was followed by a rise in Spike-specific TCR breadth and depth. Females made up more of the donors, who were largely white British, and clonal diversity may have come out too low.

Some clones are missing from TCRdb's copy, which holds only in-frame ones; the method was immunoSEQ multiplex PCR. The data hold some 84,000 clones, with roughly 85% observed a single time. About this clone itself: Its antigen is not known.

The source is an adult in good health. This specimen was peripheral blood, taken on day 0 of AZD1222 vaccination.

In DNA form, the CDR3 reads TGCAGCTTCCTTGGGACAGGGAACACTGAAGCTTTCTTT. Its protein product is CSFLGTGNTEAFF. The rearrangement joins TRBV29-1 to TRBJ1-1, with 8 bases fitting TRBD1. CDR1 SQVTM and CDR2 ANQGSEA come from the germline V gene. After removal of 8 bases from V and 1 base from J, the junction contained 6 bases not matched to a gene. This CDR3 has 13 amino acids.